The entry below gives a single T cell receptor (beta chain) sequence along with its context. A constant-region primer primed TCR beta cDNA synthesis from 450 to 550 ng of total RNA. Each TCR beta library was derived from three nested multiplex PCR rounds that employed slightly modified ARM-PCR. Investigators reported that the first two PCR rounds, at roughly 10 cycles each, used TRBV1-TRBV30 forward primers with a C-beta reverse primer. MiXCR, applied by TCRdb to the multiplex PCR reads, yields one record per CDR3 protein. The table records about 30,000 distinct CDR3 sequences, about 71% of them present only once. These data are taken from a study of tumor-infiltrating lymphocytes in primary liver carcinoma. The CDR3 sequence is 14 residues long. V lost 10 bases and J lost 11, with 24 bases in between. The V gene's germline CDR1 is ENHRY and CDR2 SYGVKD. Bulk tissue was left unsorted, and RNA and DNA were co-extracted from 20-30 mg of it.

The TCR originated in a woman between 25 and 40 years old with primary liver carcinoma and hepatitis B virus infection. The rearrangement links TRBV10-3 to TRBJ2-1, with TRBD2 as a possible D gene (5 bases). Sequenced input: liver tumor tissue from sampling region 3. Subset of the sample: tumor region T3, left-lateral pole. This CDR3 reads CANCPTATRDKQFF. The CDR3 bases are TGTGCCAACTGTCCCACGGCGACCCGGGATAAGCAGTTCTTC.